These 26 T cell receptor beta chains share one sample of origin, sequenced in a study of metastatic and nonmetastatic thyroid tumors. There were no patients who had received any treatment before thyroid surgery. TCRdb re-processed the PCR reads through MiXCR. The data contain 30,000 to 35,000 clones, approximately 15% of them singletons. Material: blood. The source is a female donor with papillary thyroid cancer or a benign thyroid nodule (not recorded which). Some clones in this sample may be carry-over from other donors' samples.

The rearrangement links TRBV9 to TRBJ1-6; a weak D match, TRBD1 (5 bases). The CDR3 contains 16 residues. Germline CDR1 SGDLS, CDR2 YYNGEE. The V gene lost 3 bases and the J gene lost 5 bases, with 15 bases spanning the gap. The CDR3 DNA sequence: TGTGCCAGCAGCGCCGACGGGACGCCTAATAATTCACCCCTCCACTTT. Translated: CASSADGTPNNSPLHF. Full variable domain (missing parts from reference TRBV9 and TRBJ1-6): DSGVTQTPKHLITATGQRVTLRCSPRSGDLSVYWYQQSLDQGLQFLIQYYNGEERAKGNILERFSAQQFPDLHSELNLSSLELGDSALYFCASSADGTPNNSPLHFGNGTRLTVT.

As for this clone: One junction end does not reproduce the germline sequence, and a read error may be involved. The rearrangement uses TRBV10-3 and TRBJ2-3; 9 nucleotides align to TRBD1. This CDR3 contains 16 residues. Per the germline V gene, CDR1 is ENHRY and CDR2 is SYGVKD. CDR3 bases: TGTTCCATCAGTGAGCGGGGACAGGGACGGACAGATATGCAGTATTTT. Protein product: CSISERGQGRTDMQYF.

About this clone itself: A read error may account for a junction end that differs from germline. The rearrangement uses TRBV6-4 and TRBJ1-2; D may be TRBD1 (5 bases). CDR3 length: 16 amino acids. Looked up from germline, CDR1 is MRHNA and CDR2 is SNTAGT. The DNA for the CDR3 is TGTGCAAGCAGCACCACTACTCAGGGAACCAACTATGGCTACACCTTC. Translating gives CASSTTTQGTNYGYTF.

In its sample, this clone was seen many times. The sample contains more than one DNA sequence encoding this CDR3. The J gene is TRBJ1-6, the V gene TRBV11-2; tentatively, D is TRBD1 (5 bases). Trimming removed 4 bases from V and 10 bases from J, with 11 bases in between. The germline CDR1 and CDR2 sequences are SGHAT and FQNNGV. This CDR3 has 13 amino acids. CDR3 nucleotide sequence: TGTGCCAGCAGCTACGGGAAGGGGTCACCCCTCCACTTT. This encodes CASSYGKGSPLHF.

Many counts were recorded for this clone. This sample includes further DNA sequences coding for the same CDR3. This rearrangement joins TRBV19 to TRBJ1-5; 9 bases match TRBD1. This CDR3 comprises 13 residues. Per the germline V gene, CDR1 is LNHDA and CDR2 is SQIVND (reference sequence). The junction had 5 bases not matched to a gene; V was cut back by 7 bases and J by 7 bases. In DNA form, the CDR3 reads TGTGCCAGTACCCGACAGGGGGGCCAGCCCCAGCATTTT. Protein: CASTRQGGQPQHF.

Ten or more counts support this clone. Other DNA sequences in this specimen translate into the identical CDR3. This chain uses TRBV11-2 with TRBJ1-5; a weak D match, TRBD1 (5 bases). The ends were cut back, 0 bases at V and 6 bases at J, with 9 bases in the middle. Germline-derived CDR1 and CDR2 are SGHAT and FQNNGV. The CDR3 covers 14 residues. CDR3 region: CASSLDPGTQPQHF. In DNA, the CDR3 is TGTGCCAGCAGCTTAGATCCGGGGACTCAGCCCCAGCATTTT.

This clone was seen many times. V and J are TRBV11-2 and TRBJ1-2; D is unresolved. CDR3 length: 16 amino acids. The V gene lost 0 bases and the J gene lost 4 bases, with 15 bases spanning the gap. Germline V gene lookup returns CDR1 SGHAT and CDR2 FQNNGV. The CDR3 sequence: CASSLDLGIMPYGYTF. DNA for the CDR3: TGTGCCAGCAGCTTAGATCTAGGCATTATGCCCTATGGCTACACCTTC.

This clone was detected a few times. J is TRBJ1-6 and V is TRBV9, with D possibly being TRBD1 (5 bases). Trimming removed 6 bases at V and 7 bases at J, with 20 bases between. CDR1 and CDR2 from the germline V gene are SGDLS and YYNGEE. The CDR3 consists of 16 residues. As DNA, the CDR3 is TGTGCCAGCACCGGAGAGGGTCCAGGGAGCAATTCACCCCTCCACTTT. Translation gives CASTGEGPGSNSPLHF.

This clone came up many times. This sequence may be a read error, since a much larger clone differs from it by one base. The rearrangement uses TRBV7-7 and TRBJ2-7; TRBD1 agrees at 10 bases. The CDR3 sequence is 14 residues long. The germline gives CDR1 SSHAT, CDR2 FNYEAQ (reference sequence). CDR3 loop: CASSPGQGVFGQYF. CDR3 sequence (DNA): TGTGCTAGCAGCCCTGGACAGGGGGTATTTGGGCAGTACTTC.

This chain joins TRBV6-6 and TRBJ1-5, with D unresolved. Germline V gene lookup returns CDR1 MNHNY and CDR2 SVGAGI (reference sequence). There are 15 residues in the CDR3. The ends were cut back, 2 bases at V and 5 bases at J, with 13 bases in the middle. CDR3 region: CASSYTTENDQPQHF. In DNA, the CDR3 is TGTGCCAGCAGTTACACCACAGAGAACGATCAGCCCCAGCATTTT.

Ten or more counts support this clone. A much larger clone is a single base away; this may be a read error. The V and J genes are TRBV27 and TRBJ2-7; D unclear. V was trimmed by 10 bases and J by 5 bases, leaving 18 bases between them. Germline-derived CDR1 and CDR2 are MNHEY and SMNVEV (reference sequence). The CDR3 is 13 residues long. The DNA of the CDR3 is TGTGCCAACCTTCCTAGGCCCATCCACGAGCAGTACTTC. Its protein is CANLPRPIHEQYF.

This clone showed up many times. The genes are TRBV7-2 and TRBJ2-1; TRBD2 is a possible D gene (5 bases). CDR1 and CDR2 from the germline V gene are SGHTA and FQGNSA. Trimming pared 0 bases from V and 8 bases from J, leaving 8 bases between. This CDR3 is built from 13 residues. This chain's CDR3 is CASSLARADEQFF. CDR3 coding DNA: TGTGCCAGCAGCTTAGCGAGGGCGGATGAGCAGTTCTTC.

This clone has a count of ten or more. This rearrangement joins TRBV6-1 to TRBJ1-4; 7 bases line up with TRBD1. The CDR3 is 15 amino acids. Germline V gives CDR1 MNHNS, CDR2 SASEGT. The junction had 4 bases not matched to a gene; V was cut back by 5 bases and J by 1 base. The CDR3 is CASSKNRGTNEKLFF. CDR3 DNA: TGTGCCAGCAGTAAGAACAGGGGAACTAATGAAAAACTGTTTTTT.

This clone was observed many times. This sequence joins TRBV24-1 and TRBJ2-1; a possible D gene is TRBD2 (5 bases). Germline V gene lookup returns CDR1 KGHDR and CDR2 SFDVKD. The CDR3 runs 16 residues. V was clipped by 0 bases and J by 5 bases, with 13 bases between them. CDR3 bases: TGTGCCACCAGTGATTTGAGGCTAGCTGTAAACAATGAGCAGTTCTTC. Its translation is CATSDLRLAVNNEQFF.

In this sample, this clone is medium-sized. The chain links TRBV6-5 to TRBJ2-1, with no clear D. This CDR3 spans 14 amino acids. Trimming removed 2 bases at V and 3 bases at J, with 8 bases between. The germline gives CDR1 MNHEY, CDR2 SVGAGI. The CDR3 protein is CASSYRVDYNEQFF. DNA of the CDR3: TGTGCCAGCAGTTACAGGGTGGACTACAATGAGCAGTTCTTC.

V and J are TRBV6-5 and TRBJ2-7; D is unresolved. This CDR3 comprises 14 residues. Germline-derived CDR1 and CDR2 are MNHEY and SVGAGI. The V end was cut by 4 bases, the J end by 3 bases, with 13 bases between. CDR3 sequence reads: CASSLYPVRYEQYF. Written as DNA, the CDR3 is TGTGCCAGCAGTTTATACCCCGTCCGCTACGAGCAGTACTTC.

The V and J genes are TRBV9 and TRBJ2-1; D gene unclear. The CDR3 spans 16 residues. Trimming left V 0 bases short and J 3 bases short, with 13 bases between. Germline V gives CDR1 SGDLS, CDR2 YYNGEE. CDR3 amino acids: CASSVAFGPYYNEQFF. CDR3 nucleotide sequence: TGTGCCAGCAGCGTAGCTTTTGGACCCTACTACAATGAGCAGTTCTTC. Using reference TRBV9 and TRBJ2-1 for the parts outside the CDR3, the full variable domain is DSGVTQTPKHLITATGQRVTLRCSPRSGDLSVYWYQQSLDQGLQFLIQYYNGEERAKGNILERFSAQQFPDLHSELNLSSLELGDSALYFCASSVAFGPYYNEQFFGPGTRLTVL.

This clone was counted many times. Here the CDR3 DNA reads TGCGCCAGCAGCCAAGGGACTAGCGGGAGTTTTGGGGAGCTGTTTTTT. It is translated as CASSQGTSGSFGELFF. The chain is built from TRBV4-1 and TRBJ2-2; 13 positions match TRBD2. Trimming at V came to 1 base and at J to 8 bases, leaving 4 bases not matched to a gene. The CDR3 loop spans 16 amino acids. Germline values: CDR1 MGHRA, CDR2 YSYEKL.

This clone was detected ten times or more. V usage is TRBV19 and J usage is TRBJ1-3; D is unresolved. CDR1 is LNHDA and CDR2 is SQIVND in the germline V gene (reference sequence). There are 14 residues in the CDR3. V lost 4 bases and J lost 0, with 7 bases in between. In nucleotides, the CDR3 is TGTGCCAGTAGTACCCCAGACTCTGGAAACACCATATATTTT. Translated: CASSTPDSGNTIYF.

This clone occurred many times. This chain connects TRBV7-2 to TRBJ2-5, with a possible D match to TRBD2 (6 bases). CDR1 is SGHTA, CDR2 FQGNSA, per germline. Trimming pared 6 bases from V and 5 bases from J, leaving 22 bases between. The CDR3 extends over 16 amino acids. CDR3 DNA: TGTGCCAGCAGATTCGGGGGAGGCTGGACGATGGAGACCCAGTACTTC. As protein: CASRFGGGWTMETQYF.

Regarding this clone: Its ends do not fully match the called genes, so a read error is possible. The chain has TRBV28 and TRBJ2-1; TRBD1 aligns across 8 bases. The germline CDR1 and CDR2 sequences are MDHEN and SYDVKM. This CDR3 has 16 amino acids. This chain's CDR3 is CASILPPGQGRNEQFF. CDR3 DNA: TGTGCCAGCATTTTACCTCCTGGACAGGGACGCAATGAGCAGTTCTTC.

About this clone itself: One end of the junction does not line up with germline, which may come from a read error. The CDR3 coding sequence is TGCAGCGCAGGGGGTGTCTCTGTAAACACCATATATTTT. Translation gives CSAGGVSVNTIYF. The chain uses TRBV29-1 and TRBJ1-3, with 7 bases identical to TRBD1. From germline, CDR1 is SQVTM and CDR2 ANQGSEA. CDR3 length equals 13 residues.

This clone was seen many times. V is TRBV5-5 and J is TRBJ2-1; tentative D call: TRBD1 (5 bases). The CDR3 is 13 residues long. Looked up from germline, CDR1 is SGHKS and CDR2 is YYEKEE (reference sequence). V lost 4 bases, J lost 4 bases, and 9 bases lay in between. DNA for the CDR3: TGTGCCAGCAGCCTGGGGCTTTACAATGAGCAGTTCTTC. This encodes CASSLGLYNEQFF.

The sample holds many counts of this clone. Since a much larger clone is just one base distant, this may be a read error. The chain carries TRBV11-3 and TRBJ2-7, with D perhaps matching TRBD1 or TRBD2 (5 bases each). The CDR3 loop spans 14 amino acids. CDR1 is SGHNT, CDR2 YENEEA, per germline. The CDR3 protein is CVSSLGWGSYEQYF. The CDR3 DNA sequence: TGTGTCAGCAGCTTAGGGTGGGGGTCCTACGAGCAGTACTTC.

This clone was recorded at least ten times. The chain couples TRBV20-1 to TRBJ2-5; TRBD2 matches at 14 bases. V lost 0 bases to trimming and J lost 3 bases; unmatched junction nucleotides: 24. This CDR3 comprises 23 residues. Germline V CDR1 and CDR2: DFQATT, SNEGSKA (reference sequence). The CDR3 reads CSARDRRLAGGPGWLGSKETQYF. The CDR3 DNA reads TGCAGTGCTAGAGATAGGAGACTAGCGGGAGGGCCGGGTTGGTTAGGGTCAAAAGAGACCCAGTACTTC.

There are many counts of this clone. This chain connects TRBV7-2 to TRBJ2-7; 7 nucleotides line up with TRBD1. The junction had 10 bases not matched to a gene; V was cut back by 5 bases and J by 3 bases. The CDR3 has 15 residues. Germline CDR1 is SGHTA and CDR2 is FQGNSA. The CDR3 is CASSQSQGVGYEQYF. In nucleotides, the CDR3 is TGTGCCAGCAGCCAGAGCCAGGGGGTGGGCTACGAGCAGTACTTC.